Listed below are T cell receptor beta chains from one sample, sequenced in a study of technical replicates of blood from several donors. Here immunoSEQ multiplex PCR was the method, and the copy in TCRdb shows in-frame clones only, minus some. Of approximately 87,000 clones listed, roughly 92% were seen once; the top ten hold roughly 0.26%. Sequenced sample: T cells isolated from PBMCs. The origin of the receptors is a human donor in good health. CDR3s include the opening cysteine and the closing phenylalanine or tryptophan. Fields, in order: V gene, J gene, D gene, clone size, CDR3 protein, CDR3 DNA. A D gene is named only where the DNA matches it firmly. Some rows mark clone size as missing; the rest say once, few, many or name a class of expanded clone.

>TRBV10-1|TRBJ2-3|TRBD1|NA
CASSVGQTTQYF
TGCGCCAGCAGCGTGGGACAGACGACGCAGTATTTT
>TRBV11-3|TRBJ2-1|NA|NA
CASSSRGGTVNNEQFF
TGTGCCAGCAGCTCCCGTGGGGGGACTGTGAACAATGAGCAGTTCTTC
>TRBV4-1|TRBJ1-1|TRBD1|NA
CASSQFTDRGGTEAFF
TGCGCCAGCAGCCAATTTACGGACAGGGGAGGCACTGAAGCTTTCTTT
>TRBV28|TRBJ1-2|NA|NA
CASSLWIGLGRNGYTF
TGTGCCAGCAGTTTATGGATAGGGCTCGGGAGGAATGGCTACACCTTC
>TRBV4-2|TRBJ2-5|NA|NA
CASSQPGTPAQETQYF
TGTGCCAGCAGCCAACCCGGGACACCAGCTCAAGAGACCCAGTACTTC
>TRBV5-4|TRBJ2-3|TRBD2|NA
CASRSGTSSTDTQYF
TGTGCCAGCAGATCCGGGACTAGCAGCACAGATACGCAGTATTTT
>TRBV29-1|TRBJ1-4|NA|NA
CSVEGSPSTNEKLFF
TGCAGCGTTGAAGGCAGTCCTTCAACTAATGAAAAACTGTTTTTT
>TRBV15|TRBJ2-5|TRBD1|once
CATSSSGQGAGETQYF
TGTGCCACCAGCTCCTCCGGACAGGGGGCTGGAGAGACCCAGTACTTC
>TRBV19|TRBJ2-3|TRBD2|NA
CASSIALVAGSTDTQYF
TGTGCCAGTAGTATCGCGTTAGTAGCGGGAAGCACAGATACGCAGTATTTT
>TRBV4-1|TRBJ2-1|TRBD2|NA
CASSQSGLAGATSYNEQFF
TGCGCCAGCAGCCAATCGGGACTAGCGGGGGCTACCTCCTACAATGAGCAGTTCTTC
>TRBV7-9|TRBJ1-1|NA|NA
CASSLARGSTEAFF
TGTGCCAGCAGCTTAGCCCGAGGGAGCACTGAAGCTTTCTTT
>TRBV7-9|TRBJ2-7|NA|NA
CASSSTRIPSGLNYEQYF
TGTGCCAGCAGCTCGACTCGAATACCCAGCGGATTGAACTACGAGCAGTACTTC
>TRBV2|TRBJ2-1|NA|NA
CAIRASKQFF
TGTGCCATCAGGGCTTCGAAGCAGTTCTTC
>TRBV1|TRBJ2-5|NA|NA
CTSNRRTSGGADYETQYF
TGCACCAGCAACCGGAGGACTAGCGGGGGGGCTGATTATGAGACCCAGTACTTC
>TRBV4-1|TRBJ2-1|NA|NA
CASSLPPQGGYNEQFF
TGCGCCAGCAGCCTTCCGCCCCAGGGGGGTTACAATGAGCAGTTCTTC
>TRBV7-7|TRBJ1-3|TRBD1|NA
CASSLNRQGEENTIYF
TGTGCTAGCAGCTTGAACCGACAGGGGGAGGAAAACACCATATATTTT
>TRBV5-1|TRBJ1-2|NA|NA
CASSSQGGESYGYTF
TGCGCCAGCAGCTCCCAGGGTGGAGAGTCCTATGGCTACACCTTC
>TRBV10-3|TRBJ1-4|NA|NA
CASRGGGGPNEKLFF
TGTGCCAGCCGGGGAGGGGGGGGCCCAAATGAAAAACTGTTTTTT
>TRBV18|TRBJ1-5|NA|NA
CASSPERQTGSDQPQHF
TGTGCCAGCTCACCCGAGCGACAAACAGGGAGTGACCAGCCCCAGCATTTT
>TRBV9|TRBJ2-7|NA|NA
CASSVAGLNSEQYF
TGTGCCAGCAGCGTAGCAGGGCTCAACTCCGAGCAGTACTTC
>TRBV6-1|TRBJ1-4|NA|once
CASSEALGRKGEKLFF
TGTGCCAGCAGTGAAGCGCTGGGGAGGAAGGGGGAAAAACTGTTTTTT
>TRBV11-2|TRBJ1-2|TRBD1|NA
CASHQGALNGYTF
TGTGCCAGCCATCAGGGGGCATTAAATGGCTACACCTTC
>TRBV5-8|TRBJ1-4|NA|NA
CASSTYEKLFF
TGTGCCAGCAGCACATATGAAAAACTGTTTTTT
>TRBV18|TRBJ1-2|NA|NA
CASSPNGGSYGYTF
TGTGCCAGCTCACCCAATGGGGGGAGCTATGGCTACACCTTC
>TRBV27|TRBJ2-3|NA|once
CASSYLRGADTQYF
TGTGCCAGCAGTTACCTAAGAGGAGCAGATACGCAGTATTTT
>TRBV2|TRBJ2-7|NA|NA
CASSDGGPEQYF
TGTGCCAGCAGTGACGGGGGGCCCGAGCAGTACTTC
>TRBV30|TRBJ1-5|NA|NA
CASAQRRDQPQHF
TGTGCCTCCGCACAACGGAGGGATCAGCCCCAGCATTTT
>TRBV19|TRBJ2-2|TRBD2|NA
CASSIGGTMRELPGTGELFF
TGTGCCAGTAGTATAGGGGGCACCATGCGGGAGCTGCCCGGCACCGGGGAGCTGTTTTTT
>TRBV29-1|TRBJ1-4|NA|NA
CSARDTTNEKLFF
TGCAGCGCCCGGGACACAACTAATGAAAAACTGTTTTTT
>TRBV28|TRBJ2-1|TRBD1|NA
CASSSTGGKTNEQFF
TGTGCCAGCAGTTCAACAGGGGGCAAAACAAATGAGCAGTTCTTC
>TRBV5-1|TRBJ2-1|TRBD1|NA
CATAQGVSYNEQFF
TGCGCCACCGCCCAGGGGGTCTCCTACAATGAGCAGTTCTTC
>TRBV20-1|TRBJ1-4|NA|NA
CSAARQQVLFF
TGCAGTGCTGCCAGACAGCAAGTACTGTTTTTT
>TRBV5-1|TRBJ2-5|TRBD1|few
CASSSGQAGQETQYF
TGCGCCAGCAGCTCAGGACAGGCAGGCCAAGAGACCCAGTACTTC
>TRBV28|TRBJ2-5|NA|NA
CASSRQNQGETQYF
TGTGCCAGCAGCCGACAGAACCAAGGGGAGACCCAGTACTTC
>TRBV20-1|TRBJ1-4|TRBD1|NA
CSAPENRGLFF
TGCAGTGCGCCGGAGAACAGGGGGCTGTTTTTT
>TRBV10-1|TRBJ2-5|NA|NA
CASSDRGGIMETQYF
TGCGCCAGCAGTGACCGCGGCGGGATAATGGAGACCCAGTACTTC
>TRBV10-3|TRBJ1-3|NA|NA
CAISESRDGNTIYF
TGTGCCATCAGTGAAAGTCGGGATGGAAACACCATATATTTT
>TRBV2|TRBJ1-2|NA|NA
CASSAPAPYTF
TGTGCCAGCAGTGCTCCCGCGCCCTACACCTTC
>TRBV7-6|TRBJ2-1|NA|NA
CASSLDVTESYNEQFF
TGTGCCAGCAGCTTAGATGTAACAGAGTCCTACAATGAGCAGTTCTTC
>TRBV5-4|TRBJ2-2|TRBD2|NA
CASSLAGGATGELFF
TGTGCCAGCAGCTTGGCCGGGGGGGCGACCGGGGAGCTGTTTTTT
>TRBV14|TRBJ2-1|NA|NA
CASSQDYSLYNEQFF
TGTGCCAGCAGCCAAGATTACAGCCTCTACAATGAGCAGTTCTTC
>TRBV7-8|TRBJ1-2|TRBD1|NA
CASSLGQVLDRGLGPFGYTF
TGTGCCAGCAGCCTAGGCCAGGTGTTGGACAGGGGGCTAGGTCCCTTTGGCTACACCTTC
>TRBV28|TRBJ2-7|NA|once
CASRPHREHYEQYF
TGTGCCAGCAGGCCACACAGGGAACACTACGAGCAGTACTTC
>TRBV5-1|TRBJ2-7|NA|once
CASSPRGAVYDEQYF
TGCGCCAGCAGCCCACGGGGGGCGGTCTATGACGAGCAGTACTTC
>TRBV9|TRBJ2-1|TRBD2|NA
CASSTGLAGRPLFF
TGTGCCAGCAGCACCGGACTAGCGGGCCGACCGCTGTTCTTC
>TRBV20-1|TRBJ1-1|NA|few
CSSTENTEAFF
TGCAGTAGCACAGAGAACACTGAAGCTTTCTTT
>TRBV27|TRBJ1-1|NA|NA
CASSKRTDTEAFF
TGTGCCAGCAGTAAAAGGACAGACACTGAAGCTTTCTTT
>TRBV5-1|TRBJ1-1|TRBD1|NA
CASSLARGLSEAFF
TGCGCCAGCAGCTTGGCCAGGGGGCTTAGTGAAGCTTTCTTT
>TRBV5-4|TRBJ1-4|NA|NA
CASSLAKAANEKLFF
TGTGCCAGCAGCTTGGCAAAAGCGGCTAATGAAAAACTGTTTTTT
>TRBV11-2|TRBJ2-7|TRBD2|NA
CASSLMLGGGYEQYF
TGTGCCAGCAGCTTGATGTTGGGCGGGGGGTACGAGCAGTACTTC
>TRBV6-5|TRBJ1-1|TRBD1|NA
CASSYSTGLNEAFF
TGTGCCAGCAGTTACTCGACAGGGCTAAACGAAGCTTTCTTT
>TRBV6-1|TRBJ1-4|TRBD1|NA
CASSDRGPQDEKLFF
TGTGCCAGCAGTGATAGGGGGCCCCAAGATGAAAAACTGTTTTTT
>TRBV2|TRBJ2-1|NA|NA
CASSFREARDFREQFF
TGTGCCAGCAGTTTTAGAGAGGCACGTGACTTTCGTGAGCAGTTCTTC